This TCR beta chain is drawn from a study of shared clonotypes between healthy human individuals. At the level of the study: Per-donor plates numbered three CD4 naive, three CD4 memory, two CD8 naive and one CD8 memory. General study points: A handful of donors showed sharing of 4.5% to 5% of naive CD4 clonotypes.

A word on this clone: As yet, its antigen is unknown.

The germline V gene encodes CDR1 ENHRY and CDR2 SYGVKD. V was shortened by 0 bases and J by 5 bases, with 5 bases between the two germline ends. This CDR3 spans 12 amino acids. Generated by immunoSEQ multiplex PCR, the TCRdb table keeps only in-frame clones and is missing some. The sample contains 2 million to 2.5 million clones, approximately 93% of which appear only once. The receptor's source is a man aged 18 to 30 in good health. Some clones in this sample may be carry-over from other donors' samples. Sequencing was performed on naive CD4+ T cells from PBMCs. Stated subset: CD45RA+ positively selected. The gene calls are TRBV10-3 and TRBJ2-7; the D is unclear. The DNA for the CDR3 is TGTGCCATCAGTGAGTCGTCTGACGAGCAGTACTTC. Translated, it gives CAISESSDEQYF.